The entry below describes one TCR beta chain. The antigen remains undetermined. The entry originates in a study of beta chain features in type 1 diabetes. Isolated RNA was reverse transcribed in full, so expressed TCRB transcripts were sequenced. Naive, central memory and regulatory T cell samples averaged around 3.3 million reads. Produced via immunoSEQ multiplex PCR; TCRdb's table is partial and in-frame only. The table lists 600,000 to 700,000 clones, over 10% of them singletons. Study-wide results and limits: Shortening that was moderate but significant affected the TCRB CDR3s of Type 1 diabetes patients in all four CD4+ subsets. Cells with high TCR expression could be over-represented by cDNA sequencing.

Material for sequencing was naive CD4+ T cells from blood. The TCR comes from a man in his late teens or twenties with type 1 diabetes.

As DNA, the CDR3 is TGCGCCAGCAGCCCGGGCGGGCAGAACACAGATACGCAGTATTTT. Translated: CASSPGGQNTDTQYF. The chain is built from TRBV5-1 and TRBJ2-3, with D possibly being TRBD2 (5 bases). Per germline, CDR1 SGHRS and CDR2 YFSETQ. This CDR3 is built from 15 residues. V was trimmed by 4 bases and J by 2 bases, leaving 14 bases between them.